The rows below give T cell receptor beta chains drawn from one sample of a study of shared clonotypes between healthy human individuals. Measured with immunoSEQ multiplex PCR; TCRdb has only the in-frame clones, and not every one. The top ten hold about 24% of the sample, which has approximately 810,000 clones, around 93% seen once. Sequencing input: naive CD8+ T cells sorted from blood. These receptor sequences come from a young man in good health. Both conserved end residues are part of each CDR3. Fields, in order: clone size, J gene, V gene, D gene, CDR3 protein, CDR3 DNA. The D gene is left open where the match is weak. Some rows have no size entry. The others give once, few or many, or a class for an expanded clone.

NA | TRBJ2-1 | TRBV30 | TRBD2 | CAWSDLAGATYNEQFF | TGTGCCTGGAGTGATCTAGCGGGAGCCACCTACAATGAGCAGTTCTTC
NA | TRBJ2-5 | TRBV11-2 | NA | CASSSPSKWDDRKETQYF | TGTGCCAGCAGCTCACCTTCTAAGTGGGACGACAGAAAAGAGACCCAGTACTTC
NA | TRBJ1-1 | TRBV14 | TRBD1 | CASSQTLPRTGRVRTEAFF | TGTGCCAGCAGCCAAACGCTACCGCGGACAGGGCGGGTTAGGACTGAAGCTTTCTTT
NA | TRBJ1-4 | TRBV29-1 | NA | CSVVARGRGEKLFF | TGCAGCGTTGTTGCACGGGGAAGGGGAGAAAAACTGTTTTTT
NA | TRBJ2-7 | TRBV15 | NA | CATSRESGLMSYEQYF | TGTGCCACCAGCAGAGAGAGCGGACTTATGTCCTACGAGCAGTACTTC
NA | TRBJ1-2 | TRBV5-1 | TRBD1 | CASSSRDRENYGYTF | TGCGCCAGCAGCTCCCGGGACAGGGAAAACTATGGCTACACCTTC
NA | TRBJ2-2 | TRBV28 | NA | CASAGTVRENTGELFF | TGTGCCAGCGCTGGGACCGTGCGGGAAAACACCGGGGAGCTGTTTTTT
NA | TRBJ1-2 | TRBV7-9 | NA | CASSLGGAADLNYGYTF | TGTGCCAGCAGCTTAGGAGGGGCGGCTGACCTTAACTATGGCTACACCTTC
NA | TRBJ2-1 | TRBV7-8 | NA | CASRISGREVKQFF | TGTGCCAGCAGAATTAGCGGCCGCGAGGTTAAGCAGTTCTTC
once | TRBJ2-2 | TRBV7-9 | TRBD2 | CASSPGTSGRAGNTGELFF | TGTGCCAGCAGCCCGGGGACTAGCGGGAGGGCCGGAAACACCGGGGAGCTGTTTTTT
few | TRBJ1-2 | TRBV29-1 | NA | CSGKNKNYGYTF | TGCAGCGGAAAGAATAAGAACTATGGCTACACCTTC
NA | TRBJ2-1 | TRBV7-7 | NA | CASSLEPWDGSSYNEQFF | TGTGCTAGCAGCTTAGAACCCTGGGACGGCAGCTCCTACAATGAGCAGTTCTTC
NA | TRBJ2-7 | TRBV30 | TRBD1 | CAWSGTGIDEQYF | TGTGCCTGGAGTGGGACAGGGATCGACGAGCAGTACTTC
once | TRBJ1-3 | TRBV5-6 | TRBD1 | CASSLRTGGLSGNTIYF | TGTGCCAGCAGCTTGAGGACAGGGGGCTTGTCTGGAAACACCATATATTTT
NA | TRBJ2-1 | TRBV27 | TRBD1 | CASSRRRDRENNEQFF | TGTGCCAGCAGTCGTAGACGGGACAGGGAAAACAATGAGCAGTTCTTC
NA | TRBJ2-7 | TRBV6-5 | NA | CASSDSTYLSYEQYF | TGTGCCAGCAGCGATTCGACTTACCTCTCCTACGAGCAGTACTTC
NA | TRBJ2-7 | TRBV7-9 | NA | CASSNRGPGGQSYEQYF | TGTGCCAGCAGTAATCGGGGACCGGGGGGCCAATCCTACGAGCAGTACTTC
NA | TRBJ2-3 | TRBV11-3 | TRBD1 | CASSLEGQVHDTQYF | TGTGCCAGCAGCTTAGAGGGACAGGTTCACGATACGCAGTATTTT
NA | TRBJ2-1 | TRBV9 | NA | CASSGKEGNEQFF | TGTGCCAGCAGCGGCAAGGAGGGCAATGAGCAGTTCTTC
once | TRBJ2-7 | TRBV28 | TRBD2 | CVSVGGAYEQYF | TGTGTTAGCGTTGGGGGGGCCTACGAGCAGTACTTC
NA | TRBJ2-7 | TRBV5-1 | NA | CASSLTGSGAGHEQYF | TGCGCCAGCAGCTTGACCGGGTCAGGGGCTGGCCACGAGCAGTACTTC
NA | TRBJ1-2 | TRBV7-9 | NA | CASSLTASIGADGYTF | TGTGCCAGCAGCTTAACAGCTTCGATAGGGGCTGATGGCTACACCTTC
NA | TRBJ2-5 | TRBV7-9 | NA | CASSLTQGQETQYF | TGTGCCAGCAGCTTAACACAGGGCCAAGAGACCCAGTACTTC
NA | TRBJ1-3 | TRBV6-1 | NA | CASSEALGPANGNTIYF | TGTGCCAGCAGTGAAGCACTGGGACCAGCGAATGGAAACACCATATATTTT
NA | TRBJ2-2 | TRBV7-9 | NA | CASSPRQTTGELFF | TGTGCCAGCAGCCCCCGACAGACAACCGGGGAGCTGTTTTTT
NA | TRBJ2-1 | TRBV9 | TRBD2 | CASTRGGRDPHDEQFF | TGTGCCAGCACCAGGGGCGGGAGGGATCCTCACGATGAGCAGTTCTTC
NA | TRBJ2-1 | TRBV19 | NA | CASSIGRGNEQFF | TGTGCCAGTAGTATAGGTAGAGGGAATGAGCAGTTCTTC
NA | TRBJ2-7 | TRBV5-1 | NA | CASNRDTFNYEQYF | TGCGCCAGCAACCGGGACACTTTTAACTACGAGCAGTACTTC
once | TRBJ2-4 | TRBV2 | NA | CASSEGRAKNIQYF | TGTGCCAGCAGTGAGGGCAGGGCCAAAAACATTCAGTACTTC
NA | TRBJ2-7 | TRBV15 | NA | CATSRDREQYF | TGTGCCACCAGCAGAGACAGAGAGCAGTACTTC
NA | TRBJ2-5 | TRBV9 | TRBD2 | CASSVTSGTVGETQYF | TGTGCCAGCAGCGTAACTAGCGGGACTGTCGGGGAGACCCAGTACTTC
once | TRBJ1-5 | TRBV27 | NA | CASSPRGRGNQPQHF | TGTGCCAGCAGTCCTAGGGGGAGGGGCAATCAGCCCCAGCATTTT
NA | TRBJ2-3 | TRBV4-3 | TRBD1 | CASSQDSTGGTDTQYF | TGCGCCAGCAGCCAAGATTCGACAGGGGGCACAGATACGCAGTATTTT
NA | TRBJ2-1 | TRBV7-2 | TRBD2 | CASSYYGGALYNEQFF | TGTGCCAGCAGCTACTACGGGGGGGCCCTGTACAATGAGCAGTTCTTC
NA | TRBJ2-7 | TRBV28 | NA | CASSSRGRSYEQYF | TGTGCCAGCAGCTCCCGGGGACGCTCCTACGAGCAGTACTTC
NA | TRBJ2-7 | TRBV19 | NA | CASSIGRRPLDEQYF | TGTGCCAGTAGTATAGGGCGGAGGCCTCTTGACGAGCAGTACTTC
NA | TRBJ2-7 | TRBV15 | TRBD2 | CATSRTSGSLYEQYF | TGTGCCACCAGCCGGACTAGCGGGAGTCTGTACGAGCAGTACTTC
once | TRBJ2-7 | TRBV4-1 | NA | CASSQGAGYNEQYF | TGCGCCAGCAGCCAAGGGGCAGGGTATAACGAGCAGTACTTC
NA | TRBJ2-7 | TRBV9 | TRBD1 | CASSAAGTGRYEQYF | TGTGCCAGCAGCGCCGCCGGGACAGGAAGATACGAGCAGTACTTC
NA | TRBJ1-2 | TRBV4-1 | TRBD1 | CASSQEAHGQGAYYGYTF | TGCGCCAGCAGCCAAGAAGCCCACGGACAGGGGGCTTACTATGGCTACACCTTC
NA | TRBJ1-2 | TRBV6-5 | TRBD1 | CASSDRGYGYTF | TGTGCCAGCAGCGACAGGGGCTATGGCTACACCTTC
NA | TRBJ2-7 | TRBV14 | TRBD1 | CASSQAGQGDYEQYF | TGTGCCAGCAGCCAAGCGGGACAGGGGGATTACGAGCAGTACTTC
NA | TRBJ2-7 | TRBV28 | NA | CASSLDLYEQYF | TGTGCCAGCAGTTTGGACCTTTACGAGCAGTACTTC
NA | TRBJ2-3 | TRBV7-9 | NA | CASSAPDTQYF | TGTGCCAGCAGCGCGCCAGATACGCAGTATTTT
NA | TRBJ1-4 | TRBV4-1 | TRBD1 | CASSQASPGQTPEKLFF | TGCGCCAGCAGCCAAGCCTCCCCGGGACAGACCCCTGAAAAACTGTTTTTT
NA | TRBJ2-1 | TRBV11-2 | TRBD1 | CASSLDSLDRGNNEQFF | TGTGCCAGCAGCTTAGATTCTTTGGACAGGGGTAACAATGAGCAGTTCTTC
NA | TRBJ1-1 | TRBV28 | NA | CASSQTRGSEAFF | TGTGCCAGCAGTCAAACCCGAGGGTCTGAAGCTTTCTTT
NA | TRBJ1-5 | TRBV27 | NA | CASSLAPSQPQHF | TGTGCCAGCAGTTTAGCCCCCAGTCAGCCCCAGCATTTT